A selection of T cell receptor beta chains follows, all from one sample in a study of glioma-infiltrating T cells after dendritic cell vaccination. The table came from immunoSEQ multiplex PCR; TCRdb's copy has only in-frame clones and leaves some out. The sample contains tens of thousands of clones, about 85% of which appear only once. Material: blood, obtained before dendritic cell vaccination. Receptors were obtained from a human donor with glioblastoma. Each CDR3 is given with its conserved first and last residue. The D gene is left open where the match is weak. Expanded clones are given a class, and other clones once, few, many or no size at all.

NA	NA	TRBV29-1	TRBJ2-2	CSAQWRGGELFF	TGCAGCGCCCAGTGGCGAGGCGGGGAGCTGTTTTTT
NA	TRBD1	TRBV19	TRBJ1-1	CASSRTGVNTEAFF	TGTGCCAGTAGTAGGACAGGGGTGAACACTGAAGCTTTCTTT
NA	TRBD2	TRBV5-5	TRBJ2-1	CASSFRREVSYNEQFF	TGTGCCAGCAGCTTTCGGCGGGAGGTAAGCTACAATGAGCAGTTCTTC
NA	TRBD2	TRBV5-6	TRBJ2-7	CASSPGARGGTYEQYF	TGTGCCAGCAGCCCAGGAGCCCGGGGAGGGACCTACGAGCAGTACTTC
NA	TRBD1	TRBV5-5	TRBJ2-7	CASSLISGQGPYEQYF	TGTGCCAGCAGCTTGATATCGGGACAGGGACCCTACGAGCAGTACTTC
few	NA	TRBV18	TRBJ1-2	CASSLTAGDYGGYTF	TGTGCCAGCTCACTGACTGCAGGGGATTATGGCGGCTACACCTTC
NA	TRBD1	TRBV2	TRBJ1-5	CASLGQGTDQPQHF	TGTGCCAGTTTAGGACAGGGTACGGATCAGCCCCAGCATTTT
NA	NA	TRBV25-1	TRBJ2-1	CASEVNTYNEQFF	TGTGCCAGCGAGGTGAACACCTACAATGAGCAGTTCTTC
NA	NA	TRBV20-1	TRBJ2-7	CSARFEDEQYF	TGCAGTGCTAGATTTGAGGACGAGCAGTACTTC
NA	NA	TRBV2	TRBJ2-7	CASSLGQGGAYEQYF	TGTGCCAGCAGTCTTGGACAGGGAGGGGCCTACGAGCAGTACTTC
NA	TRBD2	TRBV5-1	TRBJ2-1	CAIGSGGYNEQFF	TGCGCCATCGGGAGCGGGGGGTACAATGAGCAGTTCTTC
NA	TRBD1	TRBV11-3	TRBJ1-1	CASSSGGTGGSEAFF	TGTGCCAGCAGCTCAGGGGGTACAGGGGGCTCTGAAGCTTTCTTT
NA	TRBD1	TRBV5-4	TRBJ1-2	CASSPNRGNYGYTF	TGTGCCAGCAGCCCTAACAGGGGAAACTATGGCTACACCTTC
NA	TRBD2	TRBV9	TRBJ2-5	CASSVGGAGGQETQYF	TGTGCCAGCAGCGTAGGTGGGGCGGGGGGCCAAGAGACCCAGTACTTC
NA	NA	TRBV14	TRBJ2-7	CASSQVRGSEQYF	TGTGCCAGCAGCCAAGTCAGGGGATCCGAGCAGTACTTC
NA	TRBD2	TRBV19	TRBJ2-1	CASSTYGGAGYNEQFF	TGTGCCAGTAGCACATACGGGGGGGCGGGGTACAATGAGCAGTTCTTC
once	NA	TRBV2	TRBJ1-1	CASRSNRNTEAFF	TGTGCCAGCAGGAGCAACAGGAACACTGAAGCTTTCTTT
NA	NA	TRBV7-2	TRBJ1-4	CASSSLGGTNEKLFF	TGTGCCAGCAGCTCTTTGGGGGGGACTAATGAAAAACTGTTTTTT
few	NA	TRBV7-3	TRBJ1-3	CASSSTASGLGNTIYF	TGTGCCAGCAGCTCCACCGCGTCGGGGTTAGGAAACACCATATATTTT
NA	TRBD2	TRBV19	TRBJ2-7	CASSPGGISYEQYF	TGTGCCAGTTCTCCCGGGGGGATCTCCTACGAGCAGTACTTC
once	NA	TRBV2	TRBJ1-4	CASSESRGRGEKLFF	TGTGCCAGCAGTGAGTCCCGGGGTCGGGGAGAAAAACTGTTTTTT
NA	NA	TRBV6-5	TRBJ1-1	CASSYLRTDEAFF	TGTGCCAGCAGTTACCTCAGGACAGATGAAGCTTTCTTT
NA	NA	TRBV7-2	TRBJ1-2	CASSPPGDNYGYTF	TGTGCCAGCAGCCCCCCAGGGGATAACTATGGCTACACCTTC
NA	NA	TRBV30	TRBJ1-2	CAWSGQDSNYGYTF	TGTGCCTGGAGTGGGCAGGACTCGAACTATGGCTACACCTTC
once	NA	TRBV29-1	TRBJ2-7	CSVTVSGYEQYF	TGCAGCGTTACCGTTAGCGGCTACGAGCAGTACTTC
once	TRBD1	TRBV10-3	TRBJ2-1	CAISDVGQGMDNEQFF	TGTGCCATCAGTGATGTGGGACAGGGTATGGACAATGAGCAGTTCTTC
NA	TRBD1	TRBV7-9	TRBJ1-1	CASSNPTGQGAGEAFF	TGTGCCAGCAGCAACCCGACGGGACAGGGGGCCGGTGAAGCTTTCTTT
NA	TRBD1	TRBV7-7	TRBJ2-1	CASSLGTGATNEQFF	TGTGCTAGCAGCTTGGGGACAGGGGCAACCAATGAGCAGTTCTTC
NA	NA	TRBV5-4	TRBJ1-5	CASSLGGLGNQPQHF	TGTGCCAGCAGCTTGGGGGGGCTGGGGAATCAGCCCCAGCATTTT
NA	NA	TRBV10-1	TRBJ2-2	CASSQTGNTGELFF	TGCGCCAGCAGCCAGACAGGGAACACCGGGGAGCTGTTTTTT
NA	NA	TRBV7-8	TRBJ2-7	CASSPWAQSYEQYF	TGTGCCAGCAGCCCGTGGGCCCAGTCCTACGAGCAGTACTTC
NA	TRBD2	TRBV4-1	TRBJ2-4	CASSHLGLAKNIQYF	TGCGCCAGCAGCCACCTCGGACTAGCGAAAAACATTCAGTACTTC
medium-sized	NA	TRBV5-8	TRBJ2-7	CASSLEGHEQYF	TGTGCCAGCAGCTTGGAGGGGCACGAGCAGTACTTC
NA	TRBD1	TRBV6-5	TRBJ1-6	CASSYSHQQGRSPLHF	TGTGCCAGCAGTTACTCGCACCAACAGGGGAGGTCACCCCTCCACTTT
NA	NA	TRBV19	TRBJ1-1	CASSIATGGTTEAFF	TGTGCCAGTAGTATAGCGACCGGGGGAACCACTGAAGCTTTCTTT
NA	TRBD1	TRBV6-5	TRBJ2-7	CASSWDRGEQYF	TGTGCCAGCAGTTGGGACAGGGGCGAGCAGTACTTC
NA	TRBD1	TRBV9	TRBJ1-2	CASSQTGGARGYTF	TGTGCCAGCAGCCAAACAGGGGGCGCAAGGGGCTACACCTTC
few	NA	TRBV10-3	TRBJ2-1	CAISRTEKLDSEQFF	TGTGCCATCAGTAGGACAGAAAAGCTAGATTCGGAGCAGTTCTTC
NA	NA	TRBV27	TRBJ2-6	CASSLFGGRSGANVLTF	TGTGCCAGCAGTTTATTCGGGGGACGTTCTGGGGCCAACGTCCTGACTTTC
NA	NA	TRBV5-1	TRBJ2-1	CASSLRGSSYNEQFF	TGCGCCAGCAGCTTGCGCGGTAGCTCCTACAATGAGCAGTTCTTC
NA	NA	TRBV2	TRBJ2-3	CASTKSGGTDTQYF	TGTGCCAGCACCAAGTCTGGGGGGACAGATACGCAGTATTTT
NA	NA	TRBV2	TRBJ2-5	CASSLDSQETQYF	TGTGCCAGCAGTCTTGACAGTCAAGAGACCCAGTACTTC
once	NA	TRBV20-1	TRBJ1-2	CSARGVGGYTF	TGCAGTGCTAGAGGTGTTGGCGGCTACACCTTC
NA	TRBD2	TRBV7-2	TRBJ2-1	CASSSGLARNEQFF	TGTGCCAGCAGCTCGGGACTAGCTCGAAATGAGCAGTTCTTC
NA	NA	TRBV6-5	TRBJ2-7	CASSDLGSPYEQYF	TGTGCCAGCAGTGACTTGGGGAGTCCCTACGAGCAGTACTTC
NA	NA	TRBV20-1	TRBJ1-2	CSALYQYGYTF	TGCAGTGCCTTGTATCAGTATGGCTACACCTTC
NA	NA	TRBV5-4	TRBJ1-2	CASSLEAAVTPNYGYTF	TGTGCCAGCAGCTTGGAAGCGGCAGTAACTCCTAACTATGGCTACACCTTC